This T cell receptor beta chain emerged from a study of neurological immune-mediated disorders. TCRdb ran MiXCR on the 5' RACE reads and lists one entry per CDR3 protein. Of tens of thousands of distinct CDR3 sequences in the sample, over 9.5% were seen once. Germline V gene sequence: CDR1 ENHRY, CDR2 SYGVKD. The CDR3 contains 13 residues. This clonotype has at least ten counts. Germline is not matched at one junction end, which may reflect a read error. The receptor comes from a woman in her sixties or seventies with HTLV-1-associated myelopathy (HAM/TSP). This chain uses TRBV10-3 with TRBJ2-2; D is unclear. The sample taken for sequencing was PBMCs. The CDR3 sequence: CATTLGNPGELFF. The CDR3 DNA follows: TGTGCCACCACCCTAGGGAACCCCGGGGAGCTGTTTTTT.